This is a list of T cell receptor beta chains from one sample in a study of blood T cell repertoires in COVID-19. Only in-frame clones appear in the TCRdb table, and some are missing; sequencing was by immunoSEQ multiplex PCR. The table has hundreds of thousands of clones, about 89% seen once. Sequencing was carried out using peripheral blood. These receptors were obtained from a woman in her thirties with acute or convalescent COVID-19. Both conserved end residues are trimmed from each CDR3. Each record gives: J gene, V gene, CDR3 protein.

J gene: TRBJ1-4; V gene: TRBV27; CDR3 protein: ASSYGAPNEKLF
J gene: TRBJ1-5; V gene: TRBV7-2; CDR3 protein: ASSLGPGQGIRGNQPQH
J gene: TRBJ1-4; V gene: TRBV29-1; CDR3 protein: SARTNEKLF
J gene: TRBJ1-2; V gene: TRBV9; CDR3 protein: ASSAIPVKQFTQSYGYT
J gene: TRBJ2-1; V gene: TRBV7-8; CDR3 protein: ASSLRVTEQF
J gene: TRBJ2-3; V gene: TRBV24-1; CDR3 protein: ATSPGQITDTQY
J gene: TRBJ2-3; V gene: TRBV2; CDR3 protein: ASSMTSGGATQY
J gene: TRBJ1-5; V gene: TRBV28; CDR3 protein: ASSTIPGRVSNQPQH
J gene: TRBJ1-5; V gene: TRBV18; CDR3 protein: ASSPRGDRGPWAQH
J gene: TRBJ1-2; V gene: TRBV30; CDR3 protein: AWSAVGEDGYT
J gene: TRBJ1-5; V gene: TRBV21-1; CDR3 protein: ASRQGGGNQPQH
J gene: TRBJ2-1; V gene: TRBV27; CDR3 protein: ASSFSGGHNEQF
J gene: TRBJ1-3; V gene: TRBV6-5; CDR3 protein: ASNGQSGNTIY
J gene: TRBJ2-5; V gene: TRBV3-1/TRBV3-2; CDR3 protein: ASRPGTGGRETQY
J gene: TRBJ2-3; V gene: TRBV2; CDR3 protein: ASSAQGGWTDTQY
J gene: TRBJ2-3; V gene: TRBV29-1; CDR3 protein: SAGRQGWTDTQY
J gene: TRBJ2-7; V gene: TRBV9; CDR3 protein: ASSVATGPYEQY
J gene: TRBJ1-2; V gene: TRBV4-1; CDR3 protein: ASSQDTTANYGYT
J gene: TRBJ1-2; V gene: TRBV12-3/TRBV12-4; CDR3 protein: ASSPSRDRVYT
J gene: TRBJ1-2; V gene: TRBV24-1; CDR3 protein: ATSSQGGGYT
J gene: TRBJ1-4; V gene: TRBV6-5; CDR3 protein: ASRTGGGLF
J gene: TRBJ1-6; V gene: TRBV2; CDR3 protein: ASSLRQGLNLNSPLH
J gene: TRBJ1-5; V gene: TRBV6-5; CDR3 protein: ASRGQTYSNQPQH
J gene: TRBJ2-1; V gene: TRBV6-5; CDR3 protein: ASRDSGGNNEQF